This entry describes one T cell receptor (beta chain). The antigen remains unidentified. A much larger clone lies one base from this, so it may be a read error. The germline gives CDR1 ENHRY, CDR2 SYGVKD. CDR3 length: 12 residues. The data were obtained in a study of T cells in Graves' hyperthyroidism and ophthalmopathy. General observations from the study: Model output signaled ophthalmopathy a median approximately 6 months ahead of onset.

It was RNA transcripts that yielded the amplified TCR beta CDR3 regions. RT-PCR in the first round (using the HTBI primer set) targeted the TCR CDR3. TCRdb re-derived calls from the multiplex PCR reads in MiXCR, one entry per CDR3 protein. In the table there are more than 350,000 distinct CDR3 sequences, nearly 15% of which are singletons. The clonotype was recovered from a woman aged 60-75 years with Graves' ophthalmopathy. The chain has TRBV10-3 and TRBJ1-1; the match to TRBD1 covers 8 bases. Specimen: blood. CDR3 residues: CAISESTGATLF. As DNA, the CDR3 is TGTGCCATCAGTGAGTCGACAGGGGCAACTCTCTTT.